This T cell receptor (beta chain) comes out of a study of beta chain features in type 1 diabetes listed by TCRdb under 2018. A note on the overall study: Patients and healthy donors did not differ in mean age, gender distribution, total cell number or subset yield. Across all samples, 90 million to 130 million sorted cells were examined, and cell number per subset correlated strongly with RNA yield. Regulatory and stem cell-like memory subsets were isolated from only 8 patients and about 8 healthy donors, whereas naive and central memory subsets came from all 30 or so donors. In the study, TCRB repertoires of sorted circulating CD4+ T cell subsets from recently diagnosed type 1 diabetes patients were compared with those of matched healthy donors.

As regards this clone: The antigen it binds to is not known. No qualities accompany the bases; no much larger clone lies one base away.

The High Capacity cDNA Reverse Transcription Kit was used to reverse transcribe all of the isolated RNA, meaning that expressed TCRB transcripts were what got sequenced. Deep immunoSEQ sequencing was applied to naive, central memory and regulatory T cell samples, giving an average of around 4 million total reads per sample. After sorted cells were lysed in RLT buffer, RNA was extracted with DNase-treated RNeasy Micro or Mini kits, with the choice depending on cell number. Each cell subset was processed separately to prevent cross-contamination, with patient and healthy donor samples processed together. Using the immunoSEQ multiplex PCR, TCRB sequences were amplified from cDNA into 87-bp fragments spanning the CDR3 region. Sequencing of the amplicons was done on the Illumina HiSeq platform. From the authors' description of their analysis: PCR bias was computationally corrected using synthetic template baselines, reads within Hamming distance 2 were collapsed, and singletons that could not be merged were discarded. By aligning reads against IMGT, V, D and J genes, CDR3 length, and insertions or deletions at six rearrangement sites were assigned. Within each subset, clonotype counts were normalized to the number of sorted cells before true diversity and Gini coefficients were calculated with the tcR R package. Repertoire sharing was quantified using the overlap coefficient calculated on TCRB nucleotide sequences. As a proxy for the pre-selection repertoire, out-of-frame TCRB sequences from naive cells were analyzed. TCRdb limited this immuneACCESS table to in-frame rearrangements with V and J called. A share of clones is missing; checked studies link under half to unresolved V genes, and the rest is unexplained. Clone size and V and J calls were adopted from that table, with D and trimming inferred from the DNA. This sample holds about 270,000 clones; 13% to 15% were observed only once. The ten largest clones represent about 0.016% of the sample.

Each donor gave one peripheral blood draw, averaging roughly 100 mL, which was collected into heparinised tubes. Naive, central memory, regulatory and stem cell-like memory CD4+ T cells were sorted on a BD FACSAria II using a panel including CD45RO, CCR7, CD25, CD127, CD95 and CD27. All sorted populations exceeded 95% purity. PBMCs were isolated right away by Lymphoprep density gradient centrifugation and were stained directly, without culture. So that batch effects would be minimized, each experiment stained and sorted samples in pairs, pairing one healthy donor with one patient. The paper's findings and limits, for the study overall: At VDJ recombination sites, patients with type 1 diabetes made fewer insertions and deleted more nucleotides, a pattern implying thymic rearrangement abnormalities. PCR may preferentially amplify shorter templates, but because patient and control samples were amplified and corrected together, any resulting skew would affect both groups equally. Type 1 diabetes patients showed a moderate but significant shortening of TCRB CDR3 length in all four CD4+ subsets. Because cDNA was sequenced instead of genomic DNA, highly expressing activated cells could be over-represented, though the groups showed no difference in activation or CD3 levels. The naive, central memory and regulatory TCRB repertoires appeared to resemble one another more closely among patients than among healthy donors. Only small numbers of individuals were included in the HLA sub-analyses, which left unresolved whether HLA type had any influence on TCRB rearrangement.

V was cut back by 4 bases and J by 1 base, leaving a gap of 11 bases between them. The CDR1 and CDR2 encoded by the germline V gene are SGHRS and YFSETQ. Including the terminal cysteine and phenylalanine, the CDR3 comprises 14 residues. CDR3 DNA is the only sequence kept; it has 42 bases, read in frame from the first base. The specimen was naive CD4+ T cells from blood. Per the publication, the cell subset or site label means: true naive CD4+ T cells. The rearrangement joined TRBV5-1 to TRBJ1-1; possibly the D gene is TRBD1, per 6 matching bases. The receptor was isolated from a young man with type 1 diabetes. In nucleotide form, the sequence is TGCGCCAGCAGCCCAGGACAGTCGAACACTGAAGCTTTCTTT. This translates into CASSPGQSNTEAFF. The variable domain in full, with residues beyond the CDR3 obtained from the reference TRBV5-1 and TRBJ1-1 genes, is KAGVTQTPRYLIKTRGQQVTLSCSPISGHRSVSWYQQTPGQGLQFLFEYFSETQRNKGNFPGRFSGRQFSNSRSEMNVSTLELGDSALYLCASSPGQSNTEAFFGQGTRLTVV.